The 25 T cell receptor beta chains in this list originate from one sample, sequenced in a study of cytomegalovirus exposure and HLA in healthy donors. Researchers ran the PCR with 60 Vbeta and 13 Jbeta primers. Using immunoSEQ multiplex PCR, the repertoire was profiled, and TCRdb retains in-frame clones only, with some absent. The sample lists under 200,000 clones, roughly 78% seen once, with roughly 0.76% in the top ten. The sample comprised PBMCs. The receptor source for this set is a woman aged 40-49 years in good health and CMV-seronegative.

V is TRBV5-1 and J is TRBJ1-2; 8 nucleotides line up with TRBD1. The CDR3 is 16 amino acids. The germline gives CDR1 SGHRS, CDR2 YFSETQ. After removal of 1 base from V and 7 bases from J, the junction contained 12 bases not matched to a gene. The CDR3: CASSLSSVGTGGGYTF. Written as DNA, the CDR3 is TGCGCCAGCAGCTTGAGTTCTGTTGGTACAGGGGGTGGCTACACCTTC.

The sample holds many counts of this clone. V and J are TRBV5-1 and TRBJ1-1; perhaps TRBD1 as D (5 bases). Trimming removed 5 bases from V and 4 bases from J, with 9 bases in between. This CDR3 has 12 amino acids. Germline V gene lookup returns CDR1 SGHRS and CDR2 YFSETQ. The CDR3 coding sequence is TGCGCCAGCAGTCCCGACAGCACTGAAGCTTTCTTT. This translates into CASSPDSTEAFF.

This clone was counted only a few times. The chain combines TRBV19 with TRBJ1-1, with 7 bases lining up with TRBD1. The J segment lost 2 bases and the V segment lost 6 bases, leaving 6 bases of the junction unmatched. Germline V gene data show CDR1 as LNHDA and CDR2 as SQIVND (reference sequence). This CDR3 is built from 14 residues. DNA for the CDR3: TGTGCCAGTAGGATGGACAGGATTAACACTGAAGCTTTCTTT. Its translation: CASRMDRINTEAFF.

The chain joins TRBV5-1 to TRBJ2-1; the match to TRBD2 covers 12 bases. The CDR3 is 17 residues long. V lost 4 bases and J lost 8; bases outside the gene matches: 13. CDR1 is SGHRS, CDR2 YFSETQ, per germline. The CDR3 DNA is TGCGCCAGCAGCCCTCGACTAGCGGGAGTTGGGGTCGATGAGCAGTTCTTC. It specifies CASSPRLAGVGVDEQFF.

The chain couples TRBV5-1 to TRBJ2-7, with TRBD2 identical over 16 bases. There are 18 residues in the CDR3. Germline loops: CDR1 SGHRS, CDR2 YFSETQ. The V segment lost 0 bases and the J segment 4 bases; nucleotides outside the gene matches: 7. The CDR3 protein is CASSLEGLAGGSAYEQYF. The CDR3 DNA reads as TGCGCCAGCAGCTTGGAGGGACTAGCGGGAGGGTCGGCATACGAGCAGTACTTC.

This clone is a singleton in its sample. The chain uses TRBV7-2 and TRBJ1-2; maybe TRBD1 (6 bases). Germline V gene sequence: CDR1 SGHTA, CDR2 FQGNSA. Between the trimmed V and J ends, which lost 1 base and 3 bases, there was a span of 12 bases. The CDR3 is made up of 15 amino acids. DNA for the CDR3: TGTGCCAGCAGCTTAGGGGAACCAGGGGACTATGGCTACACCTTC. Translated, it gives CASSLGEPGDYGYTF.

The chain couples TRBV30 to TRBJ1-3, with D possibly matching TRBD1 (5 bases). Germline CDR1 and CDR2: GTSNPN and SVGIG (reference sequence). V dropped 5 bases and J dropped 5 bases, with 19 bases sitting between them. The CDR3 covers 15 residues. The CDR3 here is CAWAGGDKERNTIYF. In nucleotides, the CDR3 is TGTGCCTGGGCCGGGGGGGATAAGGAGAGAAACACCATATATTTT.

This rearrangement joins TRBV11-2 to TRBJ2-7; 7 nucleotides agree with TRBD2. Looked up from germline, CDR1 is SGHAT and CDR2 is FQNNGV. The trim removed 3 bases at V and 4 bases at J, leaving 6 bases unmatched. The CDR3 runs 14 residues. The CDR3 DNA reads as TGTGCCAGCAGCTTCGGGGGGAAGGGGTACGAGCAGTACTTC. Amino acids: CASSFGGKGYEQYF.

V gene TRBV11-2 combines with J gene TRBJ2-7; TRBD2 is a possible D gene (5 bases). CDR3 length equals 18 residues. V lost 0 bases and J lost 2, with 20 bases in between. Germline V gene data show CDR1 as SGHAT and CDR2 as FQNNGV. The chain's CDR3 is CASSLDTWARRGAYEQYF. DNA for the CDR3: TGTGCCAGCAGCTTAGATACGTGGGCCCGCCGGGGAGCCTACGAGCAGTACTTC.

The chain joins TRBV10-1 to TRBJ2-2, with 7 positions matching TRBD1. Germline V CDR1 and CDR2: WNHNN, SYGVQD (reference sequence). The CDR3 spans 15 residues. Unmatched junction bases numbered 2, after V lost 3 bases and J lost 1 base. In nucleotides, the CDR3 is TGCGCCAGCAGTGATAGGACAGGGAACACCGGGGAGCTGTTTTTT. This codes for CASSDRTGNTGELFF.

The V gene is TRBV10-3, the J gene TRBJ1-1; D possibly corresponds to TRBD1 (5 bases). Germline V CDR1 and CDR2: ENHRY, SYGVKD. V was pared by 3 bases and J by 0 bases, with 8 bases between. The CDR3 has 14 amino acids. The CDR3 spells CAISERGLNTEAFF. In DNA form, the CDR3 reads TGTGCCATCAGTGAAAGGGGCTTGAACACTGAAGCTTTCTTT.

V is TRBV9 and J is TRBJ2-1, with D perhaps matching TRBD1 (5 bases). The CDR3 totals 15 residues. Germline V lookup: CDR1 SGDLS, CDR2 YYNGEE. V was cut by 3 bases and J by 9 bases, with 19 bases left in between. The CDR3 reads CASSGRAHGRGEQFF. Here the CDR3 DNA reads TGTGCCAGCAGCGGTAGAGCGCATGGTAGGGGTGAGCAGTTCTTC.

V gene TRBV6-1 combines with J gene TRBJ2-5; 11 bases align to TRBD1. The last part of the DNA fits TRBJ2-7 better; the J call may be wrong. Germline CDR1 and CDR2: MNHNS and SASEGT. The CDR3 length is 15 residues. The CDR3 reads CASSHRDRGTYEQYF. CDR3 bases: TGTGCCAGCAGCCACCGGGACAGGGGGACCTACGAGCAGTACTTC.

V usage is TRBV11-3 and J usage is TRBJ1-1; 10 bases line up with TRBD1. This CDR3 is built from 16 residues. CDR1 SGHNT and CDR2 YENEEA come from the germline V gene. V lost 5 bases and J lost 7; bases outside the gene matches: 13. The CDR3 DNA sequence: TGTGCCAGCAGCGACCACTACGGACAGGGGGTCGGTGAAGCTTTCTTT. The encoded protein is CASSDHYGQGVGEAFF.

This sequence joins TRBV19 and TRBJ2-1; 10 nucleotides line up with TRBD1. With V trimmed by 4 bases and J by 8 bases, 8 bases remained unmatched. This CDR3 has 15 amino acids. CDR1 is LNHDA, CDR2 SQIVND, per germline (reference sequence). This CDR3 is CASSTQTGGKDEQFF. The DNA for the CDR3 is TGTGCCAGTAGTACCCAGACAGGGGGCAAGGATGAGCAGTTCTTC. The full variable domain, completed using reference TRBV19 and TRBJ2-1, is DGGITQSPKYLFRKEGQNVTLSCEQNLNHDAMYWYRQDPGQGLRLIYYSQIVNDFQKGDIAEGYSVSREKKESFPLTVTSAQKNPTAFYLCASSTQTGGKDEQFFGPGTRLTVL.

In DNA form, the CDR3 reads TGCGCCAGTTTCCAGGGGAACACTGAAGCTTTCTTT. As protein: CASFQGNTEAFF. The chain joins TRBV10-2 to TRBJ1-1; TRBD1 might be the D (5 bases). The V gene lost 9 bases and the J gene lost 1 base, with 9 bases spanning the gap. The germline V gene has CDR1 WSHSY and CDR2 SAAADI. The CDR3 has 12 amino acids.

The V call is TRBV7-2, the J call TRBJ2-2, with D possibly TRBD2 on 7 matching bases. The CDR3 is 14 amino acids. Germline CDR1 is SGHTA and CDR2 is FQGNSA. V was clipped by 7 bases and J by 6 bases, with 15 bases between them. This chain's CDR3 is CASKRGGSAGELFF. CDR3 nucleotide sequence: TGTGCCAGCAAGAGGGGGGGAAGTGCCGGGGAGCTGTTTTTT.

The chain joins TRBV18 to TRBJ2-6; D possibly corresponds to TRBD1 (5 bases). V lost 3 bases and J 2 bases, leaving 8 bases between the germline ends. The CDR3 loop spans 15 amino acids. Germline V gene lookup returns CDR1 KGHSH and CDR2 LQKENI. Here the CDR3 reads CASSPKTAGANVLTF. The CDR3 bases are TGTGCCAGCTCACCGAAGACAGCTGGGGCCAACGTCCTGACTTTC.

The chain is built from TRBV11-2 and TRBJ2-5; D remains unclear. Germline-derived CDR1 and CDR2 are SGHAT and FQNNGV. V shed 5 bases and J shed 5 bases, with 6 bases lying between them. The CDR3 sequence is 11 residues long. The CDR3 protein is CASSLKETQYF. The CDR3 DNA is TGTGCCAGCAGCCTAAAGGAGACCCAGTACTTC.

The chain links TRBV29-1 to TRBJ2-1; 8 nucleotides align to TRBD1. Germline V gene lookup returns CDR1 SQVTM and CDR2 ANQGSEA. This CDR3 region has 14 residues. Trimming cost V 4 bases and J 10 bases; bases outside gene matches: 12. The CDR3 nucleotides read TGCAGCGTTGTGTGGCAGGGGGCCGGCAGGGAGCAGTTCTTC. Translating it yields CSVVWQGAGREQFF.

This clone has only a few counts. The chain links TRBV6-1 to TRBJ1-5, with D perhaps TRBD1 (6 bases). Germline V lookup: CDR1 MNHNS, CDR2 SASEGT. Trimming removed 6 bases from V and 6 bases from J, with 18 bases in between. This CDR3 spans 15 amino acids. As DNA, the CDR3 is TGTGCCAGCAGCGAGTATCAGGGGTATCGTCAGCCCCAGCATTTT. Translating gives CASSEYQGYRQPQHF.

This sequence joins TRBV6-1 and TRBJ1-5; the D gene is possibly TRBD1 (5 bases). This CDR3 has 15 residues. The germline gives CDR1 MNHNS, CDR2 SASEGT. Trimming pared 5 bases from V and 3 bases from J, leaving 14 bases between. The CDR3 coding sequence is TGTGCCAGCAGTCGTGGCAGGGCGGACAATCAGCCCCAGCATTTT. This translates into CASSRGRADNQPQHF.

The chain joins TRBV5-6 to TRBJ1-5; TRBD1 matches at 8 bases. The germline V gene has CDR1 SGHDT and CDR2 YYEEEE. J was trimmed by 5 bases and V by 2 bases; bases with no gene match: 3. The length of the CDR3 is 14 residues. CDR3 sequence (DNA): TGTGCCAGCAGCTTTACAGGGGGAGATCAGCCCCAGCATTTT. This codes for CASSFTGGDQPQHF. The whole variable domain, filled in from reference TRBV5-6 and TRBJ1-5, reads DAGVTQSPTHLIKTRGQQVTLRCSPKSGHDTVSWYQQALGQGPQFIFQYYEEEERQRGNFPDRFSGHQFPNYSSELNVNALLLGDSALYLCASSFTGGDQPQHFGDGTRLSIL.

This chain connects TRBV5-1 to TRBJ2-3, with 7 bases lining up with TRBD2. The J segment lost 4 bases and the V segment lost 3 bases, leaving 11 bases of the junction unmatched. The CDR3 runs to 16 residues. The germline gives CDR1 SGHRS, CDR2 YFSETQ. The CDR3 loop is CASSSRRRREPDTQYF. The DNA for the CDR3 is TGCGCCAGCAGCTCCCGGAGGCGGCGGGAGCCAGATACGCAGTATTTT.

The chain recombines TRBV10-1 with TRBJ2-1, with a possible D match to TRBD2 (6 bases). Between the trimmed V and J ends, which lost 5 bases and 3 bases, there was a span of 11 bases. Germline lookup yields CDR1 WNHNN and CDR2 SYGVQD (reference sequence). This CDR3 contains 14 residues. The CDR3 reads CASSLSGYYNEQFF. In DNA form, the CDR3 reads TGCGCCAGCAGTCTTAGCGGCTACTACAATGAGCAGTTCTTC.